The 15 T cell receptor beta chains below come from one sample, sequenced in a study of CD8 T cells in cerebrospinal fluid in Alzheimer's disease. TCRdb processed the 10x single-cell sequencing reads again and assigns one entry to each CDR3 protein, with no DNA. This sample's table has 1,100 to 1,500 distinct CDR3 sequences. The sample consisted of cerebrospinal fluid. Receptors originate from a human donor with mild cognitive impairment.

Measured by frequency, this clonotype is medium-sized. The chain couples TRBV3-1 to TRBJ2-7; TCRdb's D call, TRBD2, is unchecked because there is no DNA. In germline, CDR1 is LGHDT, CDR2 YNNKEL (reference sequence). The CDR3 spans 18 residues. The CDR3 is CASSASYSLASYSYEQYF.

Judged by frequency, this clonotype is medium-sized. V is TRBV28 and J is TRBJ1-5; lacking DNA, the TRBD1 call made by TCRdb goes unchecked. This CDR3 spans 14 amino acids. Germline V lookup: CDR1 MDHEN, CDR2 SYDVKM. This CDR3 reads CASSFPQRGQPQHF.

In terms of frequency, this clonotype is medium-sized (0.01 to 0.1%). This chain's CDR3 is CASSLGTVNEQFF. The gene calls are TRBV7-8 and TRBJ2-1; TCRdb returns TRBD1, unconfirmable since there is no DNA. The CDR3 runs to 13 residues. The germline V gene has CDR1 SGHVS and CDR2 FQNEAQ.

This clonotype counts as large by frequency. The chain links TRBV7-2 to TRBJ2-4. Per the germline V gene, CDR1 is SGHTA and CDR2 is FQGNSA. CDR3 length: 16 amino acids. CDR3 region: CASSLAVRQAKNIQYF.

By frequency, this clonotype is hyperexpanded. V is TRBV5-8 and J is TRBJ2-1; the D call from TCRdb, TRBD1, cannot be confirmed without DNA. The CDR3 has 13 amino acids. CDR1 and CDR2 (germline): SGHTS, YDEGEE. The CDR3 is CASSTGQGDEQFF. Based on the CDR3 plus reference TRBV5-8 and TRBJ2-1, the full variable domain is EAGVTQSPTHLIKTRGQQATLRCSPISGHTSVYWYQQALGLGLQFLLWYDEGEERNRGNFPPRFSGRQFPNYSSELNVNALELEDSALYLCASSTGQGDEQFFGPGTRLTVL.

The CDR3: CASRIGGEGGELFF. The chain links TRBV28 to TRBJ2-2; TCRdb picks TRBD2, but there is no DNA to check that call. Germline CDR1 is MDHEN and CDR2 is SYDVKM. This CDR3 is built from 14 residues.

Frequency places this clonotype as medium-sized. The gene calls are TRBV5-6 and TRBJ1-1. Looked up from germline, CDR1 is SGHDT and CDR2 is YYEEEE. There are 14 residues in the CDR3. The CDR3 is CASSWTGGGTEAFF.

The chain carries TRBV2 and TRBJ2-1. The CDR3 runs to 11 residues. Germline CDR1 SNHLY, CDR2 FYNNEI. CDR3 protein: CASSVRGEQFF.

This chain joins TRBV30 and TRBJ1-4; TCRdb selects TRBD1, and the lack of DNA leaves this call unchecked. The CDR3 runs to 16 residues. The germline CDR1 and CDR2 sequences are GTSNPN and SVGIG (reference sequence). CDR3 amino acids: CAWSLGRGLSNEKLFF.

This clonotype is identified as medium-sized from frequency. The rearrangement joins TRBV7-9 to TRBJ2-1; no DNA is available, so the TRBD1 call from TCRdb remains unchecked. The CDR3 totals 11 residues. From germline, CDR1 is SEHNR and CDR2 FQNEAQ (reference sequence). The chain's CDR3 is CASSLKGGEFF.

This clonotype is classed as medium-sized (0.01 to 0.1%) by frequency. The chain employs TRBV20-1 and TRBJ2-7; with no DNA, the TCRdb D assignment of TRBD1 cannot be verified. This CDR3 spans 13 amino acids. Per the germline V gene, CDR1 is DFQATT and CDR2 is SNEGSKA (reference sequence). CDR3 region: CSASRGDSYEQYF.

Judged by frequency, this clonotype is medium-sized. This chain uses TRBV7-9 with TRBJ2-4; TCRdb returns TRBD1, unconfirmable since there is no DNA. The germline V gene encodes CDR1 SEHNR and CDR2 FQNEAQ (reference sequence). This CDR3 contains 14 residues. This CDR3 is CASSLGTAENIQYF.

By frequency, this clonotype is medium-sized. Here the CDR3 reads CASSLKQGPYEQYF. The chain is built from TRBV7-2 and TRBJ2-7; as DNA is missing, the TRBD1 call by TCRdb cannot be tested. CDR1 SGHTA and CDR2 FQGNSA come from the germline V gene. The CDR3 extends over 14 amino acids.

Its frequency marks this clonotype as hyperexpanded (1% or more). V and J are TRBV2 and TRBJ2-3; TCRdb's D call, TRBD1, is unchecked because there is no DNA. Germline V lookup: CDR1 SNHLY, CDR2 FYNNEI. The CDR3 loop spans 14 amino acids. The CDR3: CASYRGQGTDTQYF.

The chain couples TRBV2 to TRBJ2-7; the D call from TCRdb, TRBD2, cannot be confirmed without DNA. The V gene's germline CDR1 is SNHLY and CDR2 FYNNEI. The CDR3 sequence is 14 residues long. The CDR3 loop reads CASSSGRSSYEQYF.